The 10 T cell receptor beta chains listed next were all sequenced from one sample in a study of cytomegalovirus exposure and HLA in healthy donors. The PCR ran on 60 Vbeta and 13 Jbeta primers. The repertoire was sequenced with immunoSEQ multiplex PCR; TCRdb's copy has only in-frame clones and lacks some. Of some 130,000 clones listed, roughly three quarters are singletons. The sequenced sample consisted of PBMCs. The origin of the receptors is a man younger than 30 in good health and CMV-seronegative.

The chain combines TRBV7-2 with TRBJ1-5; 8 nucleotides align to TRBD1. The CDR3 covers 15 residues. The ends lost 1 base at V and 6 bases at J; junction bases unmatched: 5. Germline V lookup: CDR1 SGHTA, CDR2 FQGNSA. In nucleotides, the CDR3 is TGTGCCAGCAGCTTAGTTGGACAGGGAGTTCAGCCCCAGCATTTT. It codes for CASSLVGQGVQPQHF.

The V gene is TRBV2, the J gene TRBJ2-5; TRBD1 matches at 9 bases. TRBJ2-7 explains the end of the DNA better; the J call may be wrong. Germline V lookup: CDR1 SNHLY, CDR2 FYNNEI. The CDR3 runs to 13 residues. CDR3 sequence (DNA): TGTGCCAGCAGTCCCGGGACAGGGAGCGAGCAGTACTTC. Its translation is CASSPGTGSEQYF.

The chain links TRBV28 to TRBJ2-7; D is possibly TRBD2 (5 bases). Germline CDR1 reads MDHEN; CDR2 reads SYDVKM. The CDR3 is 14 amino acids. Trimming took off 2 bases at V and 3 bases at J, with 11 bases between the two ends. The CDR3 coding sequence is TGTGCCAGCAGTTTAGGTCAGGCGGGCTACGAGCAGTACTTC. Amino acid sequence: CASSLGQAGYEQYF.

As DNA, the CDR3 is TGTGCCAGCAGCCCGGGTGGCAGCCGGGGGGCTTTCTTT. Its protein is CASSPGGSRGAFF. The V and J genes are TRBV7-2 and TRBJ1-1; D perhaps matches TRBD1 (5 bases). The CDR3 runs 13 residues. Germline V gene sequence: CDR1 SGHTA, CDR2 FQGNSA. Trimming removed 5 bases at V and 11 bases at J, with 18 bases between. Variable domain in full (rest from reference TRBV7-2 and TRBJ1-1): GAGVSQSPSNKVTEKGKDVELRCDPISGHTALYWYRQSLGQGLEFLIYFQGNSAPDKSGLPSDRFSAERTGGSVSTLTIQRTQQEDSAVYLCASSPGGSRGAFFGQGTRLTVV.

The J gene is TRBJ1-6, the V gene TRBV6-4; TRBD1 aligns across 10 bases. Germline CDR1 MRHNA, CDR2 SNTAGT. The length of the CDR3 is 18 residues. With 6 bases clipped from V and 8 bases from J, the junction kept 16 bases outside the gene matches. CDR3 region: CASRVTGGPFASYSPLHF. The DNA of the CDR3 is TGTGCCAGCAGAGTGACAGGGGGCCCTTTTGCCTCGTATTCACCCCTCCACTTT.

This CDR3 is CASSQQGMNTEAFF. The CDR3 nucleotides are TGCGCCAGCAGCCAACAGGGCATGAACACTGAAGCTTTCTTT. This chain joins TRBV5-1 and TRBJ1-1; the D gene is possibly TRBD1 (6 bases). The V end lost 4 bases, the J end lost 0 bases, and 10 bases lay between the germline ends. The CDR3 sequence is 14 residues long. The germline V gene encodes CDR1 SGHRS and CDR2 YFSETQ.

The CDR3 nucleotides read TGTGCCAGCAGTTACATAGGGGGACGAGAGACCCAGTACTTC. Amino acid sequence: CASSYIGGRETQYF. This chain links TRBV6-5 with TRBJ2-5; D is perhaps TRBD1 (6 bases). This CDR3 is built from 14 residues. From germline, CDR1 is MNHEY and CDR2 SVGAGI. V shed 2 bases and J shed 4 bases, with 11 bases lying between them.

The genes are TRBV5-6 and TRBJ1-2; 12 bases are shared with TRBD1. CDR3 length: 16 amino acids. With V trimmed by 1 base and J by 5 bases, 6 bases remained unmatched. Germline CDR1 is SGHDT and CDR2 is YYEEEE. The CDR3 DNA reads as TGTGCCAGCAGCTTGAGGGACAGGGGGCATGGTTATGGCTACACCTTC. Amino acids: CASSLRDRGHGYGYTF.

The rearrangement uses TRBV4-3 and TRBJ1-3; D is perhaps TRBD1 (6 bases). The CDR3 is 15 amino acids. Trimming cost V 0 bases and J 2 bases, with 8 bases left between them. Germline lookup yields CDR1 LGHNA and CDR2 YSLEER. The CDR3 sequence: CASSQETGPGNTIYF. The CDR3 region has the DNA TGCGCCAGCAGCCAAGAGACAGGTCCTGGAAACACCATATATTTT.

The gene calls are TRBV18 and TRBJ2-7; 8 bases are shared with TRBD1. CDR1 and CDR2 from the germline V gene are KGHSH and LQKENI. V trimming: 3 bases; J trimming: 0 bases; junction bases outside the gene matches: 10. The CDR3 has 17 residues. CDR3 region: CASSPSPGQASSYEQYF. CDR3 nucleotides: TGTGCCAGCTCACCGAGCCCGGGACAGGCCAGCTCCTACGAGCAGTACTTC.